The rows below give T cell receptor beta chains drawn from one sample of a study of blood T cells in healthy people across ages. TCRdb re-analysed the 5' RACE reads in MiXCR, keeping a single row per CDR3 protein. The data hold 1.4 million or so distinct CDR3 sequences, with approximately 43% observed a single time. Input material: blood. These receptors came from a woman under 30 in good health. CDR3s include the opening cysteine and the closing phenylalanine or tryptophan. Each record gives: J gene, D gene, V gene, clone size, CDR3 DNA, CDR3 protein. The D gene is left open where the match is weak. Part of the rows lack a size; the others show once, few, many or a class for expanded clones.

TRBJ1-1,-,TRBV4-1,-,TGCGCCAGCAGCCGAACACCAGGGGCGTCCACTGAAGCTTTCTTT,CASSRTPGASTEAFF
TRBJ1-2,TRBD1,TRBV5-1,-,TGCGCCAGCAGCTTACCTCCAGGGGGGAATAACTATGGCTACACCTTC,CASSLPPGGNNYGYTF
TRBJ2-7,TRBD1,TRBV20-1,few,TGCAGTGCTAGGGACAGGGCTAGCGAGCAGTACTTC,CSARDRASEQYF
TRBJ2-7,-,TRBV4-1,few,TGCGCCAGCAGCCAAGATCCCAGGAAAGGCTCCTACAATGAGCAGTACTTC,CASSQDPRKGSYNEQYF
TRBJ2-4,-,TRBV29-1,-,TGCAGCGTTGCCCCAGTAGCCAAAAACATTCAGTACTTC,CSVAPVAKNIQYF
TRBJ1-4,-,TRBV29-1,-,TGCAGCGTTGCCCAGAACAGAGAAAAACTGTTTTTT,CSVAQNREKLFF
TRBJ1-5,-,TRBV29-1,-,TGCAGCGTGAACCAGGGGAATCAGCCCCAGCATTTT,CSVNQGNQPQHF
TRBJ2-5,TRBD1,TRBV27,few,TGTGCCAGCAGTATACGACAGGGAATGGGGGAGCAGTACTTC,CASSIRQGMGEQYF
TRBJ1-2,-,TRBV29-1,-,TGCAGCGCCGACGGCCCTCCGGGCTACACCTTC,CSADGPPGYTF
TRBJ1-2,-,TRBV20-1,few,TGCAGTGCTAGAGATCCCAGGTCTTTTGAGGGCTACACCTTC,CSARDPRSFEGYTF
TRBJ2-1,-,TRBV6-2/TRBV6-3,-,TGTGCCACACAGAAAGGGGCGGCCTCCTACAATGAGCAGTTCTTC,CATQKGAASYNEQFF
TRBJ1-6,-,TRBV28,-,TGTGCCCAGCGATGGGGAGACGATAATTCACCCCTCCACTTT,CAQRWGDDNSPLHF
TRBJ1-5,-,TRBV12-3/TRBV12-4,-,TGTGCCAGCAGTTTTGTTGGAGGGAGCAATCAGCCCCAGCATTTT,CASSFVGGSNQPQHF
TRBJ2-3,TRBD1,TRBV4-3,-,TGCGCCAGCAGCCAATCGACAGGGCTCAGCACAGATACGCAGTATTTT,CASSQSTGLSTDTQYF
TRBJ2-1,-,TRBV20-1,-,TGCAGTGCTAGAGATCTCCCAGGGTCTAGGAACAATGAGCAGTTCTTC,CSARDLPGSRNNEQFF
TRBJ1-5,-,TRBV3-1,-,TGTGCCAGCAGCCAAGCCAGGGGTGGGCAGCCCCAGCATTTT,CASSQARGGQPQHF
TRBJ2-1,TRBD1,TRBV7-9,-,TGTGCCAGCAGCCAAGGGACAGGGGGCTATGAGCAGTTCTTC,CASSQGTGGYEQFF
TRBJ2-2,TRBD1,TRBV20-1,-,TGCAGTGCCCGACAGGGCGCGAACACCGGGGAGCTGTTTTTT,CSARQGANTGELFF
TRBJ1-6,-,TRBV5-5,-,TGTGCCAGCAGCTTGGGCCGGGCTCATCCACCCCTCCACTTT,CASSLGRAHPPLHF
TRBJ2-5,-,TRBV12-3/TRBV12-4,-,TGTGCCAGCAGTTTGAGGGGACTGAAAGAGACCCAGTACTTC,CASSLRGLKETQYF
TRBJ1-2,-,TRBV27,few,TGTGCCAGCAGTTTAAGAAGGACGGGTTATGGCTACACCTTC,CASSLRRTGYGYTF
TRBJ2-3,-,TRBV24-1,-,TGTGCCACCTCCGTTGCAGTCACAGATACGCAGTATTTT,CATSVAVTDTQYF
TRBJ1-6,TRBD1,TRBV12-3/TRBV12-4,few,TGTGCCAGCAGGAGACAGGGGAGCTCCTATAATTCACCCCTCCACTTT,CASRRQGSSYNSPLHF
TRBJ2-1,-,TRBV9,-,TGTGCCAGCGCAAGGGCCCCGTCCAATGAGCAGTTCTTC,CASARAPSNEQFF
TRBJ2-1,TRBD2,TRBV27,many,TGTGCCAGCAGTTTAGAGCCCCCTACTAGCGGGGGGTTTTACAATGAGCAGTTCTTC,CASSLEPPTSGGFYNEQFF
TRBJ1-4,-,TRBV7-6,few,TGTGCCAGCAGCTTAGTAGTAAACAGGGATGAAAAACTGTTTTTT,CASSLVVNRDEKLFF
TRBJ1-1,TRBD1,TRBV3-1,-,TGTGCCAGCAGCCCCCGATACAGGGGGAACACTGAAGCTTTCTTT,CASSPRYRGNTEAFF
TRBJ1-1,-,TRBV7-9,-,TGTGCCACTTTTTCGGCGGTGCATCATCTGAACACTGAAGCTTTCTTT,CATFSAVHHLNTEAFF
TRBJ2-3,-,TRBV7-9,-,TGTGCCGGCAGCTTGACAGAGGGCTTGGCAGATACGCAGTATTTT,CAGSLTEGLADTQYF
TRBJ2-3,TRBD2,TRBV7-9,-,TGTGCCAGCAGCTTCCCTAGCGGGAGTGGAGATATGCAGTATTTT,CASSFPSGSGDMQYF
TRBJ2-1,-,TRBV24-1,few,TGTGCCACCAGTGGGGCCCCCCGCAATGAGCAGTTCTTC,CATSGAPRNEQFF
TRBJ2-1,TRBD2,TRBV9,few,TGTGCCAGCAGCGTAGCGGGAGGGCCGGTGAGCAATGAGCAGTTCTTC,CASSVAGGPVSNEQFF
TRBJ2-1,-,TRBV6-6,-,TGTGCCAGCAGTTACAGGGCCCTGGCGGAGGGACAAGAGACCCAGTTCTTC,CASSYRALAEGQETQFF
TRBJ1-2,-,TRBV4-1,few,TGCGCCAGCAGCCAAGAAGGACGGCGTAACTATGGCTACACCTTC,CASSQEGRRNYGYTF
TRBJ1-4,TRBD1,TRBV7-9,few,TGTGCCAGCAGCCCAGGGACAGGGACAACTAATGAAAAACTGTTTTTT,CASSPGTGTTNEKLFF
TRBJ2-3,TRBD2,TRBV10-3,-,TGTGCCATCAGTGAGAGCCTAGCGGGAGCAGATACGCAGTATTTT,CAISESLAGADTQYF
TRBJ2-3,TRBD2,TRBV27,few,TGTGCCAGCAGTCTACCCACGGGCGGGGGGGCCATAAATACGCAGTATTTT,CASSLPTGGGAINTQYF
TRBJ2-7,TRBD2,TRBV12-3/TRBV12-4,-,TGTGCCAGCAGTTTCGATAGCGGGGACTACGAGCAGTACTTC,CASSFDSGDYEQYF
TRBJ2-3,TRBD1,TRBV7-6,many,TGTGCCAGCAGCTTAGGAGGGGGCCTCACAGATACGCAGTATTTT,CASSLGGGLTDTQYF
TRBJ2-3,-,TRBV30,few,TGTGCCTGGAGTTTGTTGCAGGCCCCGGATACGCAGTATTTT,CAWSLLQAPDTQYF
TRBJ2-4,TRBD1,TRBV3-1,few,TGTGCCAGCAGCCAGACAGGGAACAATGAGCAGTACTTC,CASSQTGNNEQYF
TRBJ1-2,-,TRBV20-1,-,TGCAGTGCTACCCCCGCGGGACTTGGGTATGGCTACACCTTC,CSATPAGLGYGYTF
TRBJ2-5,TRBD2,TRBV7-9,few,TGTGCCAGCAGCTTTGGACTAGCGGGAGGTGAGCAGTACTTC,CASSFGLAGGEQYF
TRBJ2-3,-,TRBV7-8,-,TGTGCCAGCAGCCCCCGTCGCCGCTACGGGGTACGAAACACAGATACGCAGTATTTT,CASSPRRRYGVRNTDTQYF
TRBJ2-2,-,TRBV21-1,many,TGTGCCAGCACCCTGGAGGGGAACACCGGGGAGCTGTTTTTT,CASTLEGNTGELFF
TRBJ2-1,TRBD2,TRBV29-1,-,TGCAGCGGGGGGACTAGCGGGGGAAGATTGGAGTTCTTC,CSGGTSGGRLEFF
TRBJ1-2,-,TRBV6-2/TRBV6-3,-,TGTGCCAGCAGCTCCGGACTCTCTCTAGGCTACACCTTC,CASSSGLSLGYTF
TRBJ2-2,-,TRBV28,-,TGTGCCAGCAGTTTTCTGGCGACCCAGAACACCGGGGAGCTGTTTTTT,CASSFLATQNTGELFF
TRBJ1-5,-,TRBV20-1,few,TGCCCCCCTTGGGGCAGAAGCAATCAGCCCCAGCATTTT,CPPWGRSNQPQHF
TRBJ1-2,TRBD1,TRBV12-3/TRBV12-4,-,TGTGCCAGCAGTCCTTCTCCGGGACAGGGCTCTTCTGGGTATGGCTACACCTTC,CASSPSPGQGSSGYGYTF
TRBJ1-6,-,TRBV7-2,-,TGTGCCAGCAAGGGCGGAGAGTCACCCCTCCACTTT,CASKGGESPLHF
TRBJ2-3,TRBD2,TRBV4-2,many,TGTGCCAGCAGCCAAGATGGCCCTAGCGGATCCACAGATACGCAGTATTTT,CASSQDGPSGSTDTQYF
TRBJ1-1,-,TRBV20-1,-,TGCAGTGCTACAGTCCCCCAGCGGGGGGCCACTGAAGCTTTCTTT,CSATVPQRGATEAFF
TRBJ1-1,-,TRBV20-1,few,TGCAGTGCTAGCCAGGGAGCTGAAGCTTTCTTT,CSASQGAEAFF
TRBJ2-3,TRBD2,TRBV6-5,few,TGTGCCAGCAGTTACTCCCTTGGACTAGCGGGCAGCACAGATACGCAGTATTTT,CASSYSLGLAGSTDTQYF
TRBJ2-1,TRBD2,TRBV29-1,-,TGCAGCTTGAAAAGGGGTAGCGGGTTGGGGAGCTCCTACAATGAGCAGTTCTTC,CSLKRGSGLGSSYNEQFF
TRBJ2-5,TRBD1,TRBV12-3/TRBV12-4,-,TGTGCCAGCAGTTTCTCGGGACAGCCCCAAGAGACCCAGTACTTC,CASSFSGQPQETQYF
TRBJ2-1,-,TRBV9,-,TGTGCCAGCAGCGTAGCTGCCGGGGTGTACCCCTACAATGAGCAGTTCTTC,CASSVAAGVYPYNEQFF